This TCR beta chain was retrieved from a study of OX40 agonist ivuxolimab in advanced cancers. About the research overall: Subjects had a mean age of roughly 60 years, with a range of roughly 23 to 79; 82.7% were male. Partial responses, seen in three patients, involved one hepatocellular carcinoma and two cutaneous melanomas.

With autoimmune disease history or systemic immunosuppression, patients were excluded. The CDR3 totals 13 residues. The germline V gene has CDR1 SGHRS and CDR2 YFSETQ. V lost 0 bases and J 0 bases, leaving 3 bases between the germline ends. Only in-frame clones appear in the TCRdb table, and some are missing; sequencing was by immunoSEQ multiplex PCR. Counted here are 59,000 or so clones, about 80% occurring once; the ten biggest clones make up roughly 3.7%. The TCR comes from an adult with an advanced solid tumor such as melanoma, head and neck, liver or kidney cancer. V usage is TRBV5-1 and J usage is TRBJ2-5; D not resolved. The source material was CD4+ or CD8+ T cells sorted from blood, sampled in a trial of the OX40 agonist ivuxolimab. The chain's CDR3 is CASSLGYQETQYF. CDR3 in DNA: TGCGCCAGCAGCTTGGGCTACCAAGAGACCCAGTACTTC. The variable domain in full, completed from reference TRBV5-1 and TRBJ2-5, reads KAGVTQTPRYLIKTRGQQVTLSCSPISGHRSVSWYQQTPGQGLQFLFEYFSETQRNKGNFPGRFSGRQFSNSRSEMNVSTLELGDSALYLCASSLGYQETQYFGPGTRLLVL.